Following are 20 T cell receptor beta chains from one sample sequenced in a study of OX40 agonist ivuxolimab in advanced cancers. TCRdb's table, derived via immunoSEQ multiplex PCR, lists solely in-frame clones and lacks some. The sample has approximately 65,000 clones; 89% are singletons. The sample was CD4+ or CD8+ T cells sorted from blood, taken in a trial of the OX40 agonist ivuxolimab. These TCRs come from an adult with an advanced solid tumor such as melanoma, head and neck, liver or kidney cancer.

This chain links TRBV11-2 with TRBJ1-2; D unclear. This CDR3 spans 12 amino acids. Germline values: CDR1 SGHAT, CDR2 FQNNGV. V lost 0 bases to trimming and J lost 4 bases, with 3 bases between them. The CDR3 reads CASSLDGYGYTF. The DNA of the CDR3 is TGTGCCAGCAGCTTAGATGGCTATGGCTACACCTTC.

This chain connects TRBV5-6 to TRBJ2-1, with TRBD2 identical over 13 bases. This CDR3 contains 15 residues. With V trimmed by 10 bases and J by 4 bases, 8 bases remained unmatched. The germline V gene has CDR1 SGHDT and CDR2 YYEEEE. The CDR3 is CAETSGGPEYNEQFF. The CDR3 coding sequence is TGTGCCGAGACTAGCGGGGGGCCGGAATACAATGAGCAGTTCTTC.

The chain is built from TRBV19 and TRBJ1-3; TRBD1 aligns across 8 bases. Losses at the gene ends were 7 bases for V and 2 bases for J; bases not matched to a gene: 10. In germline, CDR1 is LNHDA, CDR2 SQIVND (reference sequence). There are 16 residues in the CDR3. CDR3: CASTPTGQGPGNTIYF. CDR3 nucleotides: TGTGCCAGTACCCCAACTGGACAGGGCCCTGGAAACACCATATATTTT.

The chain combines TRBV5-1 with TRBJ2-3, with D maybe TRBD1 (6 bases). There are 16 residues in the CDR3. Germline V gene lookup returns CDR1 SGHRS and CDR2 YFSETQ. The V end was cut by 3 bases, the J end by 0 bases, with 14 bases between. This chain's CDR3 is CASSSPPGHSTDTQYF. In nucleotides, the CDR3 is TGCGCCAGCAGCTCCCCCCCGGGACACAGCACAGATACGCAGTATTTT.

This rearrangement joins TRBV19 to TRBJ1-2; D gene unclear. The CDR3 is 12 residues long. V dropped 0 bases and J dropped 8 bases, with 7 bases sitting between them. The germline CDR1 and CDR2 sequences are LNHDA and SQIVND (reference sequence). The CDR3 sequence: CASSIDRFGYTF. The CDR3 bases are TGTGCCAGTAGTATAGACAGGTTCGGCTACACCTTC.

This chain joins TRBV11-2 and TRBJ2-7, with TRBD1 matching over 7 bases. Trimming took 5 bases from V and 4 from J; bases not matched to a gene: 11. There are 15 residues in the CDR3. Germline CDR1 SGHAT, CDR2 FQNNGV. CDR3 region: CASSRSRDRPYEQYF. The CDR3 nucleotides are TGTGCCAGCAGCCGATCCCGGGACAGACCATACGAGCAGTACTTC.

The chain is built from TRBV30 and TRBJ1-2, with 10 bases aligning to TRBD1. Per germline, CDR1 GTSNPN and CDR2 SVGIG (reference sequence). The ends lost 4 bases at V and 7 bases at J; junction bases unmatched: 6. The CDR3 has 13 amino acids. CDR3 sequence reads: CAWTRQGALGYTF. The CDR3 DNA reads as TGTGCCTGGACGCGACAGGGGGCACTTGGCTACACCTTC.

This clone was detected only a few times. This sequence joins TRBV7-9 and TRBJ2-5; D gene ambiguous. Between the trimmed V and J ends, which lost 5 bases and 1 base, there was a span of 5 bases. CDR1 and CDR2 from the germline V gene are SEHNR and FQNEAQ (reference sequence). The CDR3 length is 12 residues. The CDR3 DNA reads TGTGCCAGCAGCCACATCCAAGAGACCCAGTACTTC. Translating it yields CASSHIQETQYF.

The chain couples TRBV6-1 to TRBJ1-1; unclear D gene. Germline CDR1 is MNHNS and CDR2 is SASEGT. With 3 bases removed from V and 0 bases from J, the gap between germline ends came to 11 bases. This CDR3 is built from 15 residues. In DNA, the CDR3 is TGTGCCAGCAGTGATCTCCGGGGTCTGAACACTGAAGCTTTCTTT. Its translation is CASSDLRGLNTEAFF.

The chain combines TRBV5-4 with TRBJ2-5; 8 bases are a match to TRBD2. V shed 4 bases and J 2 bases; nucleotides not matched to a gene: 7. From germline, CDR1 is SGHNT and CDR2 YYREEE (reference sequence). CDR3 size: 15 residues. CDR3 coding DNA: TGTGCCAGCAGCCCCCTCGCGGGGGGACAAGAGACCCAGTACTTC. This sequence encodes CASSPLAGGQETQYF.

This chain links TRBV19 with TRBJ2-7; D could derive from TRBD1 or TRBD2 (5 bases each). In germline, CDR1 is LNHDA, CDR2 SQIVND (reference sequence). The CDR3 is made up of 14 amino acids. Trimming cost V 3 bases and J 1 base, with 10 bases left between them. This chain's CDR3 is CASSMGDVSYEQYF. DNA for the CDR3: TGTGCCAGTAGTATGGGGGACGTATCCTACGAGCAGTACTTC.

The gene calls are TRBV5-1 and TRBJ2-3, with TRBD2 identical over 9 bases. This CDR3 is 16 amino acids long. Germline trimming cut 1 base from V and 0 bases from J; bases unmatched to any gene: 3. The germline V gene has CDR1 SGHRS and CDR2 YFSETQ. The CDR3, as DNA: TGCGCCAGCAGCTTGCCAACTAGCGGGAGCACAGATACGCAGTATTTT. Amino acid sequence: CASSLPTSGSTDTQYF.

The chain links TRBV5-1 to TRBJ1-2; D ambiguous. The CDR3 has 15 residues. CDR1 is SGHRS and CDR2 is YFSETQ in the germline V gene. V was pared by 0 bases and J by 4 bases, with 13 bases between. The CDR3 DNA reads TGCGCCAGCAGCTTGGACGCCAGAAACCGCTATGGCTACACCTTC. Encoded protein: CASSLDARNRYGYTF.

The V gene is TRBV20-1, the J gene TRBJ1-1; D ambiguous. The V gene lost 3 bases and the J gene lost 8 bases, with 10 bases spanning the gap. Germline CDR1 is DFQATT and CDR2 is SNEGSKA (reference sequence). The CDR3 consists of 11 residues. CDR3 region: CSASGNFEAFF. The CDR3 DNA follows: TGCAGTGCTAGCGGGAATTTCGAAGCTTTCTTT.

Regarding this clone: Germline and junction disagree at one end, which may indicate a read error. The chain carries TRBV5-6 and TRBJ2-5; possible D gene TRBD2, 5 bases. Germline CDR1 is SGHDT and CDR2 is YYEEEE. CDR3 length: 12 residues. CDR3 in amino acids: CASSRGRQPGDF. The DNA of the CDR3 is TGTGCCAGCAGCCGCGGGCGACAACCTGGGGACTTC.

V gene TRBV6-5 combines with J gene TRBJ1-6; perhaps TRBD1 as D (5 bases). The CDR3 runs to 13 residues. V was shortened by 6 bases and J by 9 bases, with 12 bases between the two germline ends. Germline V lookup: CDR1 MNHEY, CDR2 SVGAGI. CDR3 sequence (DNA): TGTGCCAGCAGCCAGATAAGGGGTTCACCCCTCCACTTT. Protein product: CASSQIRGSPLHF.

The gene calls are TRBV19 and TRBJ1-4; D uncertain. The germline gives CDR1 LNHDA, CDR2 SQIVND (reference sequence). Trimming removed 4 bases at V and 2 bases at J, with 14 bases between. The CDR3 is 16 amino acids. The DNA of the CDR3 is TGTGCCAGTAGTAGGTTCGCGGGTCTTACTAATGAAAAACTGTTTTTT. Protein sequence: CASSRFAGLTNEKLFF.

The chain combines TRBV7-6 with TRBJ1-1; D is perhaps TRBD1 (6 bases). The CDR3 totals 15 residues. Germline CDR1 reads SGHVS; CDR2 reads FNYEAQ. V dropped 5 bases and J dropped 8 bases, with 21 bases sitting between them. The CDR3 spells CASSLGQPASSEAFF. For the CDR3, the DNA is TGTGCCAGCAGCCTAGGACAGCCCGCTTCTTCCGAAGCTTTCTTT.

J is TRBJ1-5 and V is TRBV30, with no clear D. The CDR3 length is 9 residues. Trimming pared 2 bases from V and 15 bases from J, leaving 8 bases between. Germline values: CDR1 GTSNPN, CDR2 SVGIG (reference sequence). For the CDR3, the DNA is TGTGCCTGGAGTCCTCACCGGCATTTT. Protein: CAWSPHRHF.

The chain employs TRBV7-9 and TRBJ2-1; 9 bases align to TRBD1. The CDR3 loop spans 14 amino acids. V trimming: 7 bases; J trimming: 6 bases; junction bases outside the gene matches: 7. The V gene's germline CDR1 is SEHNR and CDR2 FQNEAQ (reference sequence). This chain's CDR3 is CASTGDRAGNEQFF. The CDR3 nucleotides are TGTGCCAGCACTGGGGACAGGGCGGGCAATGAGCAGTTCTTC. The complete variable domain, with remaining parts taken from reference TRBV7-9 and TRBJ2-1, reads DTGVSQNPRHKITKRGQNVTFRCDPISEHNRLYWYRQTLGQGPEFLTYFQNEAQLEKSRLLSDRFSAERPKGSFSTLEIQRTEQGDSAMYLCASTGDRAGNEQFFGPGTRLTVL.